The 3 T cell receptor beta chains reported below all come from one sample, sequenced in a study of tumor and adjacent non-tumor tissue in lung cancer. Three rounds of nested PCR, following a modified ARM-PCR protocol, produced the TCRbeta library. TCRdb reprocessed the multiplex PCR reads with MiXCR, giving one entry per CDR3 protein. The data contain over 110,000 distinct CDR3 sequences, approximately 66% of them singletons. This sample's RNA came from whole unsorted tissue. The sample was lung tumor tissue. These receptors were taken from a man aged 60 to 75 with small cell lung cancer.

This clonotype was detected ten times or more. The V gene is TRBV20-1, the J gene TRBJ2-7; no firm D call. Germline assignment: CDR1 DFQATT and CDR2 SNEGSKA (reference sequence). V was pared by 2 bases and J by 5 bases, with 10 bases between. The CDR3 loop spans 12 amino acids. The CDR3 sequence: CSARPPTDEQYF. Here the CDR3 DNA reads TGCAGTGCTAGACCCCCGACGGACGAGCAGTACTTC.

Many counts were recorded for this clonotype. This chain joins TRBV5-1 and TRBJ2-1; tentatively, D is TRBD1 (7 bases). The V end lost 4 bases, the J end lost 0 bases, and 11 bases lay between the germline ends. Looked up from germline, CDR1 is SGHRS and CDR2 is YFSETQ. The CDR3 is 15 amino acids. CDR3 nucleotide sequence: TGCGCCAGCAGCCAGGGGGGATCCTCCTACAATGAGCAGTTCTTC. Amino acid sequence: CASSQGGSSYNEQFF. The complete variable domain, with remaining parts taken from reference TRBV5-1 and TRBJ2-1, reads KAGVTQTPRYLIKTRGQQVTLSCSPISGHRSVSWYQQTPGQGLQFLFEYFSETQRNKGNFPGRFSGRQFSNSRSEMNVSTLELGDSALYLCASSQGGSSYNEQFFGPGTRLTVL.

The V call is TRBV5-5, the J call TRBJ2-3, with D unresolved. In germline, CDR1 is SGHKS, CDR2 YYEKEE (reference sequence). Trimming left V 8 bases short and J 6 bases short, with 19 bases between. CDR3 length: 14 residues. CDR3 in amino acids: CARSQGPVNDTQYF. CDR3 nucleotides: TGTGCCAGGAGCCAAGGACCTGTGAATGATACGCAGTATTTT.